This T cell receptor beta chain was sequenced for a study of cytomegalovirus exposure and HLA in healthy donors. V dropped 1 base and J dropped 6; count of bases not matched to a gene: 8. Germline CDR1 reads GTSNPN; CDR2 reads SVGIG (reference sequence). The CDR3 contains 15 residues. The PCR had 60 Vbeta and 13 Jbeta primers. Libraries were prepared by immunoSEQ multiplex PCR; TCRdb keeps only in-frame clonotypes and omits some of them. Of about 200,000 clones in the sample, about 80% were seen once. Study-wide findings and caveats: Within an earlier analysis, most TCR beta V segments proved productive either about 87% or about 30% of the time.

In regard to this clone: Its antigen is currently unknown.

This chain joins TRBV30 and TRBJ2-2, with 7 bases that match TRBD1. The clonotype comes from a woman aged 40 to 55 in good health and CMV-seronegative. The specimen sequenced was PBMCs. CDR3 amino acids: CAWSDRQGVSGELFF. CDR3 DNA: TGTGCCTGGAGTGACCGACAGGGAGTGTCCGGGGAGCTGTTTTTT.